These T cell receptor beta chains were read from a single sample in a study of T cells expressing NK-cell markers. After re-calling the 5' RACE reads, TCRdb lists one entry per CDR3 protein, DNA absent. This listing includes about 380,000 distinct CDR3 sequences. Sequencing was performed on blood T cells: a sorted CD56 or NKG2C T cell subset, CD4+ or CD8+ T cells, or bulk PBMC T cells (not recorded which). These receptors were collected from a man between 18 and 69 years old in good health. Both conserved end residues are part of each CDR3.

j_call v_call cdr3_length cdr3_aa
TRBJ2-1 TRBV4-1 17 CASSQGLVRGSYNEQFF
TRBJ2-6 TRBV6-2/TRBV6-3 18 CASSAYTSGDSGANVLTF
TRBJ2-3 TRBV7-3 16 CASSSLGQGASDTQYF
TRBJ2-3 TRBV19 14 CARIAVNGTDTQYF
TRBJ2-7 TRBV5-1 15 CASSSTGAVGYEQYF
TRBJ2-5 TRBV18 13 CASSPRGAETQYF
TRBJ1-2 TRBV15 13 CATSGQGRYGYTF
TRBJ2-7 TRBV20-1 12 CSAKSRFAQQYF
TRBJ2-4 TRBV20-1 15 CSANVGGGAKNIQYF
TRBJ2-3 TRBV14 14 CASSQDTGADTQYF
TRBJ1-1 TRBV12-3/TRBV12-4 15 CASSSLRTGRLEAFF
TRBJ2-1 TRBV12-5 15 CASGPGLMSYNEQFF
TRBJ2-1 TRBV20-1 13 CSADEKGYNEQFF
TRBJ1-2 TRBV6-6 12 CASSYVHGGYTF
TRBJ2-5 TRBV7-6 19 CASSLALAFGLGSAETQYF
TRBJ1-3 TRBV7-9 20 CASSFPNTDRDPLWGNTIYF
TRBJ2-5 TRBV5-1 17 CASSFRLAGTTWETQYF
TRBJ1-6 TRBV5-5 16 CASTRGGILNNSPLHF
TRBJ2-7 TRBV29-1 13 CSVRPDGSYEQYF
TRBJ2-4 TRBV9 15 CASSVGLEGRHIQYF
TRBJ1-2 TRBV14 17 CASSPAYRDTGEGGYTF
TRBJ2-7 TRBV2 13 CASRPRTGGEQYF
TRBJ2-7 TRBV6-1 15 CASSPGLAGEYEQYF
TRBJ1-2 TRBV21-1 16 CASSINTGTGNYGYTF
TRBJ2-6 TRBV5-1 17 CASSLLDRGDGANVLTF
TRBJ1-1 TRBV7-2 15 CASSFYRPGYTEAFF
TRBJ1-4 TRBV4-1 14 CASSQLGVYEKLFF
TRBJ1-2 TRBV12-3/TRBV12-4 17 CASRMTRDKPINYGYTF
TRBJ2-7 TRBV27 14 CASSRQGAVSEQYF
TRBJ2-5 TRBV7-6 16 CASSLVGTGAQETQYF
TRBJ2-1 TRBV12-3/TRBV12-4 14 CASSFMQRNNEQFF
TRBJ1-2 TRBV18 14 CASSYRDTEYGYTF
TRBJ2-4 TRBV3-1 14 CASSQGGPRGIQYF
TRBJ1-5 TRBV6-2/TRBV6-3 15 CASSWRARGNQPQHF
TRBJ2-2 TRBV29-1 13 CSVATGGGGELFF
TRBJ1-2 TRBV2 17 CASSPDRVSRSGYGYTF
TRBJ1-5 TRBV7-2 16 CASSLDRGLSNQPQHF
TRBJ1-1 TRBV2 13 CASSRQGPLEAFF
TRBJ2-7 TRBV12-3/TRBV12-4 14 CASSRGDKTYEQYF
TRBJ2-5 TRBV6-1 14 CASQRRPRSETQYF
TRBJ1-2 TRBV15 15 CATSRRDRQNYGYTF
TRBJ2-7 TRBV20-1 15 CSARDKKGSNYEQYF
TRBJ2-5 TRBV2 14 CASSEEAIQETQYF
TRBJ2-2 TRBV5-1 17 CASSLDWTAMNTGELFF
TRBJ2-3 TRBV12-3/TRBV12-4 16 CASSLGRTGGTDTQYF